Listed here are 20 T cell receptor beta chains from one sample, sequenced in a study of technical replicates of blood from several donors. Clones were read by immunoSEQ multiplex PCR, and TCRdb kept only the in-frame ones, dropping some. The sample yields more than 90,000 clones, 95% seen once. The sequencing sample was made of T cells isolated from PBMCs. These receptors all stem from a human donor in good health.

The rearrangement links TRBV5-1 to TRBJ1-2, with unresolved D. Germline V gene lookup returns CDR1 SGHRS and CDR2 YFSETQ. Trimming cost V 0 bases and J 9 bases, with 12 bases left between them. This CDR3 has 13 residues. In DNA, the CDR3 is TGCGCCAGCAGCTTGGCCGGGGAAGATCGCTACACCTTC. It translates to CASSLAGEDRYTF.

The table lists this clone with a count of one. The chain combines TRBV11-2 with TRBJ1-4; 9 bases are shared with TRBD1. J gave up 5 bases and V 5 bases, and 3 bases lay outside the gene matches. Germline V gene sequence: CDR1 SGHAT, CDR2 FQNNGV. This CDR3 comprises 14 residues. CDR3 DNA sequence: TGTGCCAGCAGCGTTGGACAGGGGAATGAAAAACTGTTTTTT. Encoded protein: CASSVGQGNEKLFF.

The chain has TRBV6-5 and TRBJ2-7, with TRBD2 matching 13 bases. The length of the CDR3 is 15 residues. The J segment lost 3 bases and the V segment lost 6 bases, leaving 5 bases of the junction unmatched. In germline, CDR1 is MNHEY, CDR2 SVGAGI. The CDR3 region is CASSRTSGSLYEQYF. The CDR3 coding sequence is TGTGCCAGCAGCAGGACTAGCGGGAGTCTCTACGAGCAGTACTTC.

This chain joins TRBV6-1 and TRBJ2-1, with D possibly TRBD1 on 5 matching bases. The germline V gene encodes CDR1 MNHNS and CDR2 SASEGT. Trimming stripped 7 bases from V and 1 base from J, with 11 bases between. The CDR3 totals 14 residues. CDR3 nucleotide sequence: TGTGCCAGCATTACAGGTGCGTCCTACAATGAGCAGTTCTTC. This gives the protein CASITGASYNEQFF.

This chain uses TRBV30 with TRBJ2-7; a weak D match, TRBD2 (6 bases). Germline-derived CDR1 and CDR2 are GTSNPN and SVGIG (reference sequence). The CDR3 is made up of 17 amino acids. The V gene lost 2 bases and the J gene lost 0 bases, with 20 bases spanning the gap. The CDR3 is CAWSPRRGTEGSYEQYF. CDR3 sequence (DNA): TGTGCCTGGAGTCCACGACGGGGGACGGAAGGCTCCTACGAGCAGTACTTC.

The chain combines TRBV7-2 with TRBJ2-5; 7 positions agree with TRBD1. This CDR3 is built from 15 residues. With 5 bases clipped from V and 2 bases from J, the junction kept 8 bases outside the gene matches. CDR1 is SGHTA and CDR2 is FQGNSA in the germline V gene. This CDR3 is CASSKTGSQQETQYF. The CDR3 DNA reads TGTGCCAGCAGCAAGACAGGGTCCCAACAAGAGACCCAGTACTTC.

The CDR3 sequence: CASRLGEGQQYF. The CDR3 nucleotides read TGTGCCAGCAGACTCGGGGAGGGACAGCAGTACTTC. J is TRBJ2-7 and V is TRBV6-5; 7 bases fit TRBD2. The CDR3 consists of 12 residues. Germline trimming cut 6 bases from V and 8 bases from J; bases unmatched to any gene: 7. CDR1 and CDR2 from the germline V gene are MNHEY and SVGAGI.

The chain is built from TRBV4-1 and TRBJ2-7; D may be TRBD2 (6 bases). The germline V and J ends were trimmed by 2 bases and 4 bases, with 12 bases remaining between them. Germline lookup yields CDR1 MGHRA and CDR2 YSYEKL. The CDR3 loop spans 14 amino acids. In nucleotides, the CDR3 is TGCGCCAGCAGCCAAAGACTAGGAGCTTACGAGCAGTACTTC. Translated: CASSQRLGAYEQYF.

The J gene is TRBJ2-7, the V gene TRBV27; 11 bases line up with TRBD2. V shed 1 base, J shed 6 bases, and the junction held 2 bases outside the gene matches. The CDR3 has 14 residues. Germline CDR1 is MNHEY and CDR2 is SMNVEV (reference sequence). CDR3 protein: CASSLLGTSGEQYF. The CDR3 nucleotides are TGTGCCAGCAGTTTATTGGGGACTAGCGGCGAGCAGTACTTC.

The CDR3 DNA sequence: TGTGCCAGCAGTTTAATGGCGGGCAATCAGCCCCAGCATTTT. Translated, it gives CASSLMAGNQPQHF. V gene TRBV27 combines with J gene TRBJ1-5; D gene uncertain. CDR3 length equals 14 residues. V shed 2 bases and J shed 2 bases, with 7 bases lying between them. Germline V CDR1 and CDR2: MNHEY, SMNVEV (reference sequence).

The chain joins TRBV12-5 to TRBJ2-7; TRBD1 matches at 9 bases. The CDR3 consists of 14 residues. Trimming removed 7 bases from V and 2 bases from J; junction bases left unmatched: 6. In germline, CDR1 is LGHNT, CDR2 FRNRAP. CDR3 protein: CASATGTGTYEQYF. The CDR3 bases are TGTGCTAGTGCCACCGGGACAGGGACCTACGAGCAGTACTTC.

The V call is TRBV5-1, the J call TRBJ1-2; D call uncertain. The CDR3 runs to 17 residues. The V gene lost 4 bases and the J gene lost 0 bases, with 19 bases spanning the gap. Germline values: CDR1 SGHRS, CDR2 YFSETQ. The CDR3 here is CASSPASGHIANYGYTF. In DNA form, the CDR3 reads TGCGCCAGCAGCCCTGCCTCTGGGCATATTGCTAACTATGGCTACACCTTC.

The chain couples TRBV7-8 to TRBJ2-5; weak D call: TRBD1 (6 bases). V lost 6 bases to trimming and J lost 3 bases, with 20 bases between them. Germline CDR1 SGHVS, CDR2 FQNEAQ. CDR3 length: 16 residues. The CDR3 bases are TGTGCCAGCAGGCCCCGGCGGACAGCTACCAAAGAGACCCAGTACTTC. Protein product: CASRPRRTATKETQYF. Together with reference TRBV7-8 and TRBJ2-5, the CDR3 gives the full variable domain: GAGVSQSPRYKVAKRGQDVALRCDPISGHVSLFWYQQALGQGPEFLTYFQNEAQLDKSGLPSDRFFAERPEGSVSTLKIQRTQQEDSAVYLCASRPRRTATKETQYFGPGTRLLVL.

The CDR3 spells CASSDRSQGYEQYF. The CDR3, as DNA: TGTGCCAGCAGTGATAGGTCCCAGGGCTACGAGCAGTACTTC. The V gene is TRBV6-1, the J gene TRBJ2-7; a weak D match, TRBD1 (5 bases). The V gene's germline CDR1 is MNHNS and CDR2 SASEGT. Trimming pared 3 bases from V and 3 bases from J, leaving 12 bases between. This CDR3 has 14 amino acids.

V usage is TRBV2 and J usage is TRBJ2-6, with 8 positions matching TRBD1. Germline V gene sequence: CDR1 SNHLY, CDR2 FYNNEI. V shed 4 bases and J 4 bases; nucleotides not matched to a gene: 12. This CDR3 spans 18 amino acids. CDR3 DNA sequence: TGTGCCAGCAGTGTCGGACAGGGAAATTTGTCCGGGGCCAACGTCCTGACTTTC. Translating it yields CASSVGQGNLSGANVLTF.

The chain has TRBV5-1 and TRBJ1-2; 7 bases map to TRBD1. From germline, CDR1 is SGHRS and CDR2 YFSETQ. Trimming at V came to 0 bases and at J to 5 bases, leaving 4 bases not matched to a gene. The CDR3 is made up of 14 amino acids. CDR3 bases: TGCGCCAGCAGCTTGGGGCCGACAGGGTATGGCTACACCTTC. Protein product: CASSLGPTGYGYTF.

V gene TRBV5-1 combines with J gene TRBJ2-3; perhaps TRBD2 as D (6 bases). CDR3 length: 16 amino acids. Germline V gene lookup returns CDR1 SGHRS and CDR2 YFSETQ. Deletions cut 3 bases from V and 2 bases from J, with 16 bases between. The CDR3 bases are TGCGCCAGCAGCTCAGGTGCTAGCGCCGTCACAGATACGCAGTATTTT. Its protein product is CASSSGASAVTDTQYF.

The CDR3 loop reads CASSQGARVLRSDNEQFF. The CDR3 region has the DNA TGCGCCAGCAGCCAAGGCGCCAGGGTTTTAAGGTCGGACAATGAGCAGTTCTTC. The V call is TRBV4-1, the J call TRBJ2-1; perhaps TRBD1 as D (5 bases). Germline V gene sequence: CDR1 MGHRA, CDR2 YSYEKL. The CDR3 has 18 amino acids. V gave up 1 base and J gave up 5 bases, with 21 bases separating them.

J is TRBJ2-1 and V is TRBV5-4, with TRBD1 as a possible D gene (6 bases). The CDR3 totals 13 residues. Per the germline V gene, CDR1 is SGHNT and CDR2 is YYREEE (reference sequence). The V gene lost 4 bases and the J gene lost 7 bases, with 12 bases spanning the gap. The CDR3 bases are TGTGCCAGCAGCACAGGGACATCGAATGAGCAGTTCTTC. This gives the protein CASSTGTSNEQFF.

V is TRBV9 and J is TRBJ2-7; D uncertain. V dropped 0 bases and J dropped 0 bases, with 4 bases sitting between them. CDR3 size: 13 residues. Germline V gene lookup returns CDR1 SGDLS and CDR2 YYNGEE. The CDR3 loop reads CASSVAVSYEQYF. In DNA, the CDR3 is TGTGCCAGCAGCGTAGCAGTCTCCTACGAGCAGTACTTC.